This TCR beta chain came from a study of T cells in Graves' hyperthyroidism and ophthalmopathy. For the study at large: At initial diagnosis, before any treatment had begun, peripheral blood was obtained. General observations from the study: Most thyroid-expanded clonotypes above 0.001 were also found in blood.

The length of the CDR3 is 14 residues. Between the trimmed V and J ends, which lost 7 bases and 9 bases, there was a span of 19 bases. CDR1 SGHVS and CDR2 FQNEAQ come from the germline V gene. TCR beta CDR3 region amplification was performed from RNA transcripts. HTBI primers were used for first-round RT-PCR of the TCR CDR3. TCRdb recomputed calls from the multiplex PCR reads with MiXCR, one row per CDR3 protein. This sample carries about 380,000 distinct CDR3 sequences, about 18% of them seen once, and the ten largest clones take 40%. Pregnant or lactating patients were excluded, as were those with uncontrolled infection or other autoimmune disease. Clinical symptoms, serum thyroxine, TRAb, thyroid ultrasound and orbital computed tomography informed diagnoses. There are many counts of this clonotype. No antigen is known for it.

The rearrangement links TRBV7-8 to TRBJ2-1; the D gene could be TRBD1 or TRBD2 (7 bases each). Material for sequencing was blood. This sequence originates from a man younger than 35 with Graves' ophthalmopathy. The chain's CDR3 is CASTPPGGAGEQFF. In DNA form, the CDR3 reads TGTGCCAGCACCCCCCCAGGGGGGGCGGGTGAGCAGTTCTTC. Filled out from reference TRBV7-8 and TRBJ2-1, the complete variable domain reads GAGVSQSPRYKVAKRGQDVALRCDPISGHVSLFWYQQALGQGPEFLTYFQNEAQLDKSGLPSDRFFAERPEGSVSTLKIQRTQQEDSAVYLCASTPPGGAGEQFFGPGTRLTVL.